These 8 T cell receptor beta chains share one sample of origin, sequenced in a study of post-analysis software for immune sequencing data. The antigens these receptors bind are not known. TCR beta libraries were prepared from cDNA with unique molecular identifiers. Via MiXCR, TCRdb re-called the PCR reads, giving one row per CDR3 protein. The repertoire consists of under 900,000 distinct CDR3 sequences, with under 70% occurring once and the leading ten covering 4.6%. Broader study findings: When patients were compared with controls, about 5 TRBV segments were more frequent, TRBV5-6, TRBV5-1 and TRBV20-1 among them.

The sequenced sample consisted of blood. These receptors were obtained from a girl aged 5 to 17 with multiple sclerosis.

CDR3 in amino acids: CNVATGGSSYEQYF. CDR3 coding DNA: TGCAACGTAGCTACAGGGGGAAGCTCCTACGAGCAGTACTTC. The chain employs TRBV29-1 and TRBJ2-7, with 8 bases fitting TRBD1. Germline V gene data show CDR1 as SQVTM and CDR2 as ANQGSEA. CDR3 length: 14 amino acids.

Only a few counts were recorded for this clonotype. This chain uses TRBV5-5 with TRBJ2-1; a possible D gene is TRBD2 (5 bases). From germline, CDR1 is SGHKS and CDR2 YYEKEE (reference sequence). This CDR3 contains 15 residues. With 0 bases removed from V and 8 bases from J, the gap between germline ends came to 15 bases. CDR3 loop: CASSLGQRQTDEQFF. CDR3 sequence (DNA): TGTGCCAGCAGCTTGGGGCAGCGGCAGACCGATGAGCAGTTCTTC.

This clonotype appeared a few times. The chain employs TRBV5-1 and TRBJ2-3, with TRBD2 identical over 11 bases. The CDR3 contains 17 residues. V lost 4 bases to trimming and J lost 4 bases; unmatched junction nucleotides: 11. CDR1 and CDR2 (germline): SGHRS, YFSETQ. As DNA, the CDR3 is TGCGCCAGCAGCCATAGCGGGAGGGCCGATTTTCCAGATACGCAGTATTTT. The encoded protein is CASSHSGRADFPDTQYF.

The V call is TRBV20-1, the J call TRBJ2-3; 7 bases agree with TRBD2. V shed 4 bases and J 3 bases; nucleotides not matched to a gene: 10. CDR3 size: 15 residues. Per the germline V gene, CDR1 is DFQATT and CDR2 is SNEGSKA (reference sequence). The DNA for the CDR3 is TGCAGTGCTACCCGCGGGACTATGGGGACAGATACGCAGTATTTT. It specifies CSATRGTMGTDTQYF.

In this sample, this clonotype turned up a few times. The gene calls are TRBV7-2 and TRBJ2-3; TRBD2 matches at 10 bases. The CDR3 is made up of 16 amino acids. The trim removed 1 base at V and 5 bases at J, leaving 6 bases unmatched. Germline-derived CDR1 and CDR2 are SGHTA and FQGNSA. The CDR3 here is CASSLVASGSGDTQYF. In DNA, the CDR3 is TGTGCCAGCAGCTTAGTCGCTAGCGGGAGCGGAGATACGCAGTATTTT.

This clonotype was detected only a few times. The chain joins TRBV7-2 to TRBJ2-3; TRBD2 agrees at 9 bases. The germline V gene has CDR1 SGHTA and CDR2 FQGNSA. This CDR3 has 16 residues. V lost 4 bases, J lost 2 bases, and 7 bases stayed unmatched. CDR3 in amino acids: CASSSTLAGHTDTQYF. CDR3 sequence (DNA): TGTGCCAGCAGCTCCACCCTAGCGGGACACACAGATACGCAGTATTTT.

The rearrangement links TRBV18 to TRBJ2-5, with D tentatively TRBD1 (5 bases). CDR3 size: 14 residues. The ends were cut back, 0 bases at V and 4 bases at J, with 9 bases in the middle. Germline CDR1 reads KGHSH; CDR2 reads LQKENI. This CDR3 is CASSPPGAAETQYF. CDR3 in DNA: TGTGCCAGCTCACCACCAGGGGCTGCAGAGACCCAGTACTTC.

In its sample, this clonotype was seen once. The chain is built from TRBV20-1 and TRBJ1-1, with 7 bases aligning to TRBD1. Germline V gene data show CDR1 as DFQATT and CDR2 as SNEGSKA (reference sequence). With V trimmed by 5 bases and J by 1 base, 13 bases remained unmatched. The CDR3 is made up of 16 amino acids. The CDR3: CSAGLSGQLANTEAFF. As DNA, the CDR3 is TGCAGTGCTGGATTATCGGGACAGCTCGCGAACACTGAAGCTTTCTTT.